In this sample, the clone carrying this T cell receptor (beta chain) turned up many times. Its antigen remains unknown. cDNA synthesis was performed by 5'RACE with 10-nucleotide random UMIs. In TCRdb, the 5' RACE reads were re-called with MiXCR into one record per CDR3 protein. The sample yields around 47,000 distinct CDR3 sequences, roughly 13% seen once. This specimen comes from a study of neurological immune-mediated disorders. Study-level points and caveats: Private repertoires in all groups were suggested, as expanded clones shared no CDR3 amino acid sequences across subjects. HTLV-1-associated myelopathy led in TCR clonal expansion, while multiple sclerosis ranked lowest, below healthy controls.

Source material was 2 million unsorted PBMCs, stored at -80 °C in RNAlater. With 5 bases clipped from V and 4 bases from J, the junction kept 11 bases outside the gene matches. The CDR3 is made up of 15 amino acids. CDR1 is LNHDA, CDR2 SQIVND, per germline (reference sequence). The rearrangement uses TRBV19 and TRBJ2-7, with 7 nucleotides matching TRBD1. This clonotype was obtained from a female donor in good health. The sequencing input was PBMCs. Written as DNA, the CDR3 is TGTGCCAGTAGTTCAAGTACAGGGGTAATATACGAGCAGTACTTC. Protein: CASSSSTGVIYEQYF.